Listed here are 9 T cell receptor beta chains from one sample, sequenced in a study of blood T cell repertoires in COVID-19. Assay used: immunoSEQ multiplex PCR; TCRdb lists only in-frame clones, some missing. This sample has more than 200,000 clones; approximately 86% occur once, and the top ten carry approximately 2%. Sequencing input: peripheral blood. All receptors derive from a man aged 25-40 years with active or convalescent COVID-19.

The chain joins TRBV9 to TRBJ1-1, with D possibly matching TRBD1 (6 bases). Looked up from germline, CDR1 is SGDLS and CDR2 is YYNGEE. V was pared by 4 bases and J by 11 bases, with 18 bases between. The length of the CDR3 is 13 residues. CDR3 sequence: CASSPEFWGPAFF. CDR3 sequence (DNA): TGTGCCAGCAGCCCAGAGTTCTGGGGGCCCGCTTTCTTT.

Notes on this clone: Sequence at one end of the junction differs from germline and may be a read error. Other DNA variants within this sample encode the same CDR3. The chain has TRBV27 and TRBJ2-7; D uncertain. Germline CDR1 MNHEY, CDR2 SMNVEV (reference sequence). This CDR3 has 14 residues. CDR3 in amino acids: CASSLTSEGYEQYF. The CDR3, as DNA: TGTGCTAGCAGTTTAACCAGCGAAGGCTACGAGCAGTACTTC.

In this sample, this clone turned up once. The J gene is TRBJ2-5, the V gene TRBV6-5; TRBD2 matches 11 bases. CDR3 length equals 15 residues. Germline V lookup: CDR1 MNHEY, CDR2 SVGAGI. The J segment lost 4 bases and the V segment lost 6 bases, leaving 7 bases of the junction unmatched. CDR3 bases: TGTGCCAGCAGGTCCGGGGGGACTAGCGGAGAGACCCAGTACTTC. This sequence encodes CASRSGGTSGETQYF.

V is TRBV27 and J is TRBJ1-4; the D is unclear. The CDR3 runs 13 residues. The germline V gene has CDR1 MNHEY and CDR2 SMNVEV (reference sequence). V was pared by 6 bases and J by 7 bases, with 12 bases between. CDR3 in amino acids: CASSRGASEKLFF. The CDR3 nucleotides are TGTGCCAGCAGCCGCGGAGCTAGTGAAAAACTGTTTTTT. Drawing the rest from reference TRBV27 and TRBJ1-4, the complete variable domain is EAQVTQNPRYLITVTGKKLTVTCSQNMNHEYMSWYRQDPGLGLRQIYYSMNVEVTDKGDVPEGYKVSRKEKRNFPLILESPSPNQTSLYFCASSRGASEKLFFGSGTQLSVL.

The chain couples TRBV5-1 to TRBJ1-4; no definite D call. Germline V gene lookup returns CDR1 SGHRS and CDR2 YFSETQ. The CDR3 loop spans 14 amino acids. Between the trimmed V and J ends, which lost 0 bases and 3 bases, there was a span of 6 bases. The CDR3 nucleotides read TGCGCCAGCAGCTTGGGAACGGCTAATGAAAAACTGTTTTTT. This codes for CASSLGTANEKLFF.

The chain uses TRBV2 and TRBJ1-2; D is unresolved. The CDR3 totals 14 residues. V shed 6 bases and J shed 4 bases, with 15 bases lying between them. CDR1 is SNHLY, CDR2 FYNNEI, per germline. The chain's CDR3 is CASSGEVSSYGYTF. The CDR3 nucleotides are TGTGCCAGCAGCGGGGAGGTTAGCAGCTATGGCTACACCTTC.

This clone occurred a few times. The chain couples TRBV7-9 to TRBJ2-7; TRBD2 is a possible D gene (6 bases). CDR1 SEHNR and CDR2 FQNEAQ come from the germline V gene (reference sequence). The CDR3 has 13 amino acids. V was trimmed by 5 bases and J by 2 bases, leaving 10 bases between them. CDR3 protein: CASSPSGAYEQYF. CDR3 in DNA: TGTGCCAGCAGCCCCTCGGGGGCCTACGAGCAGTACTTC.

A single count supports this clone. The CDR3 nucleotides read TGTGCCAGCGGTGCGCCTACAGGGTTACATGGCTACACCTTC. Translating gives CASGAPTGLHGYTF. The chain employs TRBV27 and TRBJ1-2, with D tentatively TRBD1 (6 bases). There are 14 residues in the CDR3. V was cut by 8 bases and J by 6 bases, with 19 bases left in between. Germline values: CDR1 MNHEY, CDR2 SMNVEV (reference sequence).

This clone was observed a handful of times. The chain recombines TRBV11-2 with TRBJ1-1, with D possibly matching TRBD1 (6 bases). The CDR3 covers 14 residues. Trimming took off 1 base at V and 6 bases at J, with 12 bases between the two ends. Germline V lookup: CDR1 SGHAT, CDR2 FQNNGV. The CDR3 loop reads CASSLGWAGAEAFF. The DNA for the CDR3 is TGTGCCAGCAGCTTAGGCTGGGCAGGGGCTGAAGCTTTCTTT.